This is a list of T cell receptor beta chains from one sample in a study of blood T cell repertoires in COVID-19. Measured with immunoSEQ multiplex PCR; TCRdb has only the in-frame clones, and not every one. The sample consists of fewer than 150,000 clones, approximately 84% of them appearing once. The sequenced sample consisted of peripheral blood. These TCRs come from a woman in her thirties or forties with acute or convalescent COVID-19. The CDR3 runs from the conserved cysteine through the conserved F or W. Size is stated for part of the rows, as once, few or many counts, or as a class when the clone is expanded.

v_gene	abundance	CDR3aa
TRBV19	NA	CASSIDHRGTGELFF
TRBV6-5	NA	CASTKDRGGTDTQYF
TRBV14	NA	CASSQDRVGYEQYF
TRBV6-1	once	CASSEASPQGWFSEQYF
TRBV6-6	NA	CASSSPGGGQETQYF
TRBV12-3/TRBV12-4	NA	CASSLGGGTEAFF
TRBV6-6	NA	CASSVYDRNTEAFF
TRBV3-1/TRBV3-2	once	CASSQAGTGVNSPLHF
TRBV19	once	CASSQTGGKTEQFF
TRBV21-1	NA	CASTPTGLNSGNTIYF
TRBV18	NA	CASSESGKRTEAFF
TRBV5-5	NA	CASTELAGFTDTQYF
TRBV5-1	once	CASSLAGQPIYNEQFF
TRBV2	NA	CASSGPPGSRNTGELFF
TRBV19	NA	CARPRVRYTF
TRBV6-5	NA	CASRAPDLGQPQHF
TRBV6-5	NA	CASSRTRTGYYEQYF
TRBV18	NA	CASSPEQGRTEAFF
TRBV18	NA	CASSPTGTGSGYTF
TRBV10-3	NA	CAISDSGVYNEQFF
TRBV10-2	NA	CASSDLLGGSGNTIYF
TRBV30	NA	CAWRRTGYGSGNTIYF
TRBV18	NA	CASSPSLAGVGETQYF
TRBV6-1	NA	CASSELGDEQYF
TRBV6-6	few	CASSYSGHQPETQYF
TRBV24-1	few	CATGGFNDEQFF
TRBV12-5	few	CASGLVRPGGAGEAFF
TRBV27	NA	CASSFGGTDTQYF
TRBV19	once	CASSIRGAGTEAFF
TRBV23-1	NA	CASSHRDRKTYEQYF
TRBV6-5	NA	CASKLAGVPEDTQYF
TRBV6-5	few	CASSYREGQPQHF